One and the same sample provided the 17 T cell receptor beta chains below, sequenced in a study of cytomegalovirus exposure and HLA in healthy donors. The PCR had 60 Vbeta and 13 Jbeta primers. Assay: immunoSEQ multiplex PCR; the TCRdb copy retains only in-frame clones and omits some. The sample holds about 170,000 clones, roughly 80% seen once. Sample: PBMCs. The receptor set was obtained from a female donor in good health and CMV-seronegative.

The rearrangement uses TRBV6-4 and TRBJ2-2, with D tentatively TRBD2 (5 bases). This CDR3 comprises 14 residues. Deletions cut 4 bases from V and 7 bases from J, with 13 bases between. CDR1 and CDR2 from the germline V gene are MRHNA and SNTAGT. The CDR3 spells CASSAERESGELFF. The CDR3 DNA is TGTGCCAGCAGTGCGGAGAGGGAGAGCGGGGAGCTGTTTTTT.

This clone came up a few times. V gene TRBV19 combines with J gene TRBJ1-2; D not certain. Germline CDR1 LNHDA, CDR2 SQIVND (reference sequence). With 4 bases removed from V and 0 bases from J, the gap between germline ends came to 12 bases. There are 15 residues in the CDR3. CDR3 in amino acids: CASSTHQRANYGYTF. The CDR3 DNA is TGTGCCAGTAGTACGCATCAGCGAGCTAACTATGGCTACACCTTC. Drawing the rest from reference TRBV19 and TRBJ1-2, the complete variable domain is DGGITQSPKYLFRKEGQNVTLSCEQNLNHDAMYWYRQDPGQGLRLIYYSQIVNDFQKGDIAEGYSVSREKKESFPLTVTSAQKNPTAFYLCASSTHQRANYGYTFGSGTRLTVV.

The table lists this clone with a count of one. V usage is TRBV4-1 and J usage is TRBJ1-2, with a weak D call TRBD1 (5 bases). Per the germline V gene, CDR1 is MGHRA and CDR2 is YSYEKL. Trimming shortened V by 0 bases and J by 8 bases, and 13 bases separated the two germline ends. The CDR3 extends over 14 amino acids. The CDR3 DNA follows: TGCGCCAGCAGCCAAGAAGCGGCAGGGAGGGGCTACACCTTC. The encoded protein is CASSQEAAGRGYTF.

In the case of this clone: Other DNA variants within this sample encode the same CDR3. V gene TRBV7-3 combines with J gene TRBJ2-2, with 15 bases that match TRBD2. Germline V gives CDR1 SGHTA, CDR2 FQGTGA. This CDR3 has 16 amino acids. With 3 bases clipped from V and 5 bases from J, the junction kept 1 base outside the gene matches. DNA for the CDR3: TGTGCCAGCAGCTTGGGACTAGCGGGAGGTACCGGGGAGCTGTTTTTT. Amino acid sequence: CASSLGLAGGTGELFF.

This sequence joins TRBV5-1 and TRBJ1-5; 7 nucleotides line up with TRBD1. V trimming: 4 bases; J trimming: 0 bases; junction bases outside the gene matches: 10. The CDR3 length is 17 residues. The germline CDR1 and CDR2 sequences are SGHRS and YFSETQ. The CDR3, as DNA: TGCGCCAGCAGCCTAGGGACAGACCCCTATAGCAATCAGCCCCAGCATTTT. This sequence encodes CASSLGTDPYSNQPQHF.

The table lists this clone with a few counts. Written as DNA, the CDR3 is TGTGCCAGCAGTCCGGACAGGGGGAGGGATACGCAGTATTTT. Protein product: CASSPDRGRDTQYF. V is TRBV7-9 and J is TRBJ2-3; 10 bases map to TRBD1. The germline CDR1 and CDR2 sequences are SEHNR and FQNEAQ (reference sequence). V lost 6 bases, J lost 6 bases, and 6 bases stayed unmatched. The length of the CDR3 is 14 residues.

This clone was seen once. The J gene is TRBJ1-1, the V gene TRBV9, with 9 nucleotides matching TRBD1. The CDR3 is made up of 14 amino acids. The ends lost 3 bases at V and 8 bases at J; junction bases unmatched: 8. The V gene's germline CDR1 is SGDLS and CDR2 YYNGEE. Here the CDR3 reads CASSGSTGTGEAFF. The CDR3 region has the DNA TGTGCCAGCAGCGGAAGTACCGGGACAGGGGAAGCTTTCTTT.

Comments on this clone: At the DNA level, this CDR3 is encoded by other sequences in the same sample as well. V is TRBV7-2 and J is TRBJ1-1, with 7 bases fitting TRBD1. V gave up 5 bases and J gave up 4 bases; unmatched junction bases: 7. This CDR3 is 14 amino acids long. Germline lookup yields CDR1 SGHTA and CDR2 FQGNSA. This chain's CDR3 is CASSPGTASTEAFF. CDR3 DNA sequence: TGTGCCAGCAGCCCGGGGACAGCGAGCACTGAAGCTTTCTTT.

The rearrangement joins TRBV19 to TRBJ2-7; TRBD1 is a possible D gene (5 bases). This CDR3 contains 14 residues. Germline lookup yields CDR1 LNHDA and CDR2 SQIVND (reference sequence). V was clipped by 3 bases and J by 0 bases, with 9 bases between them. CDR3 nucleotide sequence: TGTGCCAGTAGTATCCAGGGTGACTCCTACGAGCAGTACTTC. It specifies CASSIQGDSYEQYF.

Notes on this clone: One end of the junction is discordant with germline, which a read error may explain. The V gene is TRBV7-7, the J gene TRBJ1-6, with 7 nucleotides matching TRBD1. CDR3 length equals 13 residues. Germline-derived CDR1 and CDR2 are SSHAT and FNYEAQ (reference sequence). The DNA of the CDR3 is TGTGCTAGCAGCCTTGACAGGGATTCACCCCTCCACTTT. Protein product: CASSLDRDSPLHF. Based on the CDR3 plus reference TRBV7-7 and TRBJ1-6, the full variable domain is GAGVSQSPRYKVTKRGQDVTLRCDPISSHATLYWYQQALGQGPEFLTYFNYEAQPDKSGLPSDRFSAERPEGSISTLTIQRTEQRDSAMYRCASSLDRDSPLHFGNGTRLTVT.

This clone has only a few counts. CDR3 loop: CASSESGGDTDTQYF. DNA for the CDR3: TGTGCCAGCAGTGAATCGGGGGGGGACACAGATACGCAGTATTTT. V is TRBV6-1 and J is TRBJ2-3, with TRBD2 matching over 8 bases. Germline assignment: CDR1 MNHNS and CDR2 SASEGT. The CDR3 is 15 amino acids. The V segment lost 2 bases and the J segment 2 bases; nucleotides outside the gene matches: 3.

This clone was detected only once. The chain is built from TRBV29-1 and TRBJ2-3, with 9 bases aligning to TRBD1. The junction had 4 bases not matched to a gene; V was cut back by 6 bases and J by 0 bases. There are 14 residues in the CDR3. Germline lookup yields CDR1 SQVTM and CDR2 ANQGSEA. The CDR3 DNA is TGCAGCGTGGGGACAGGGAGGAGCACAGATACGCAGTATTTT. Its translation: CSVGTGRSTDTQYF.

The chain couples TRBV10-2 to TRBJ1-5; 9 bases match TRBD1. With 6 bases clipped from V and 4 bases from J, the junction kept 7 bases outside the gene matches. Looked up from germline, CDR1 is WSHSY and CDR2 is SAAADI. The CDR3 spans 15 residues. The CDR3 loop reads CASSDRGTGNQPQHF. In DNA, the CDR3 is TGCGCCAGCAGCGACAGGGGGACGGGGAATCAGCCCCAGCATTTT.

The chain's CDR3 is CASSPRTSGQETQYF. CDR3 coding DNA: TGCGCCAGCAGCCCTCGGACTAGCGGACAAGAGACCCAGTACTTC. The chain has TRBV4-3 and TRBJ2-5, with TRBD2 matching over 10 bases. V lost 4 bases and J lost 2; bases outside the gene matches: 4. The CDR3 covers 15 residues. CDR1 and CDR2 (germline): LGHNA, YSLEER.

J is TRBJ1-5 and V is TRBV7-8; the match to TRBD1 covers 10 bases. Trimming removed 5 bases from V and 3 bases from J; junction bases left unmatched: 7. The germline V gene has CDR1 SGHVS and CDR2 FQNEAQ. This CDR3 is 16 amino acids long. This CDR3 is CASSLRDRGFNQPQHF. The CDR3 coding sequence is TGTGCCAGCAGCCTCCGGGACAGGGGTTTCAATCAGCCCCAGCATTTT.

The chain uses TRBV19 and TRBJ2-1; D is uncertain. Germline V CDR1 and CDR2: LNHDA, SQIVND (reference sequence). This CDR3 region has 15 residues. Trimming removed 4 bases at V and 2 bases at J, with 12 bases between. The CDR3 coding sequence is TGTGCCAGTAGTAAAATAAGCGAAGCCTACAATGAGCAGTTCTTC. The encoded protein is CASSKISEAYNEQFF.

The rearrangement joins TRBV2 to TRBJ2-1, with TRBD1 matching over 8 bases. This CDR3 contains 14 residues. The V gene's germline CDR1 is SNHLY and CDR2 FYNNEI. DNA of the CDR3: TGTGTTTTTTTCCGGGGACAGGATAACAATGAGCAGTTCTTC. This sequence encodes CVFFRGQDNNEQFF. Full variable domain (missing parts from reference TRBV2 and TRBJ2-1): EPEVTQTPSHQVTQMGQEVILRCVPISNHLYFYWYRQILGQKVEFLVSFYNNEISEKSEIFDDQFSVERPDGSNFTLKIRSTKLEDSAMYFCVFFRGQDNNEQFFGPGTRLTVL.